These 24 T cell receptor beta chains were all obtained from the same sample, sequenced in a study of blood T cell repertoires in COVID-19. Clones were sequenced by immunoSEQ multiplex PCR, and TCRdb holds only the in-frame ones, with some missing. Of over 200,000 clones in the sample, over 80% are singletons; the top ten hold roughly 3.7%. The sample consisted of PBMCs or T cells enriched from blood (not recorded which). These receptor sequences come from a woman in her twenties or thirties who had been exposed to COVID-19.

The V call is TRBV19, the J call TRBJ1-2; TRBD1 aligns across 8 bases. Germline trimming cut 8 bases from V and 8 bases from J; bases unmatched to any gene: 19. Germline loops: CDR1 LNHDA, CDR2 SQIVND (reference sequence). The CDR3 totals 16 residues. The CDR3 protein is CASLGQGGLIAGGYTF. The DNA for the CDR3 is TGTGCCAGTTTAGGACAGGGAGGCCTCATCGCAGGGGGCTACACCTTC.

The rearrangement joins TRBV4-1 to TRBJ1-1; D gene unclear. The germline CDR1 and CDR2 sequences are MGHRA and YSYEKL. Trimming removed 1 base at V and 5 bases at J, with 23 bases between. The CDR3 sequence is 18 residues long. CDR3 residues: CASSQGGGFSGELTEAFF. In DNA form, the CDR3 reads TGCGCCAGCAGCCAAGGGGGAGGGTTCAGTGGGGAGTTGACTGAAGCTTTCTTT.

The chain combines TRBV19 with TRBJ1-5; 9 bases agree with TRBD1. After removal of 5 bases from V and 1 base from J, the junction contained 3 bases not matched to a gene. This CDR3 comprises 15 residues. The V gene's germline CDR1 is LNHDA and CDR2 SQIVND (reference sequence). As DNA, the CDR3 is TGTGCCAGTAGTGCTGGGACAGGGAGCAATCAGCCCCAGCATTTT. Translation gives CASSAGTGSNQPQHF.

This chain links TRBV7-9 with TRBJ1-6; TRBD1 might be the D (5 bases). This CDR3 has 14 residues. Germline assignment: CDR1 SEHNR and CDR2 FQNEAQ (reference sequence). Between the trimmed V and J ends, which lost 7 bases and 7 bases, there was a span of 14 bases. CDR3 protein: CASTPGVLNSPLHF. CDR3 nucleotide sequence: TGTGCCAGCACCCCGGGGGTTTTAAATTCACCCCTCCACTTT.

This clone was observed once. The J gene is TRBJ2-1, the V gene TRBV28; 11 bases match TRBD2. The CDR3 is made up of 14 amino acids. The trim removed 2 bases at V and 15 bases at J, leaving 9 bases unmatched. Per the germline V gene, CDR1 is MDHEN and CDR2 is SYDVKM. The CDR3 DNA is TGTGCCAGCAGTTTACTAGCGGGAGGCCGGGGTGGGTTCTTC. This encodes CASSLLAGGRGGFF. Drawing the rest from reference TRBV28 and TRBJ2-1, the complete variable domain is DVKVTQSSRYLVKRTGEKVFLECVQDMDHENMFWYRQDPGLGLRLIYFSYDVKMKEKGDIPEGYSVSREKKERFSLILESASTNQTSMYLCASSLLAGGRGGFFGPGTRLTVL.

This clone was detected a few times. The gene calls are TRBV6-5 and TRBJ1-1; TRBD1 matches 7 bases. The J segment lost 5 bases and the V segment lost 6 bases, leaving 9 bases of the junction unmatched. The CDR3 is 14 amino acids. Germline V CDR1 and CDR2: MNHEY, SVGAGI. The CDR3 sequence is CASRAGTAMTEAFF. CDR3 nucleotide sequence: TGTGCCAGCAGAGCTGGGACAGCCATGACTGAAGCTTTCTTT.

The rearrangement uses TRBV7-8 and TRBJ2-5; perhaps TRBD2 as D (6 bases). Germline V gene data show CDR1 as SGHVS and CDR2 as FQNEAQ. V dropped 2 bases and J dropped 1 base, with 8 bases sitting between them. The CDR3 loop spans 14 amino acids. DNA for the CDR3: TGTGCCAGCAGCTTAAGGACTACCCAAGAGACCCAGTACTTC. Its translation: CASSLRTTQETQYF.

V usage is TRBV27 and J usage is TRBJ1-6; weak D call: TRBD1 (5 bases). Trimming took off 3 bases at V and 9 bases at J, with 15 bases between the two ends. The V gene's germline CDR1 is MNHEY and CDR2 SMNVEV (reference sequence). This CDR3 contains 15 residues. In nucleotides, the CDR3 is TGTGCCAGCAGTTTTATGGGGCGCGGCAGTTCACCCCTCCACTTT. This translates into CASSFMGRGSSPLHF.

The chain's CDR3 is CASSYLPGQSSYEQYF. The CDR3 nucleotides are TGTGCCAGCAGTTACTTGCCGGGACAGAGCTCCTACGAGCAGTACTTC. V is TRBV6-5 and J is TRBJ2-7; 7 nucleotides align to TRBD1. Germline-derived CDR1 and CDR2 are MNHEY and SVGAGI. The V and J ends lost 1 base and 0 bases, in that order; junction bases with no gene match: 6. The CDR3 contains 16 residues.

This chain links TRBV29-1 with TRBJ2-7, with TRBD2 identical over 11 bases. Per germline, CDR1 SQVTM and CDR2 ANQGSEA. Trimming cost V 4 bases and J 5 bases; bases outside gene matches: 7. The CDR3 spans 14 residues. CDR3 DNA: TGCAGCGTTGGGCTAGCGGGAGGATGGGACGAGCAGTACTTC. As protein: CSVGLAGGWDEQYF.

The CDR3 protein is CASSYSWGGTEAFF. The CDR3 DNA sequence: TGTGCCAGCAGTTACTCGTGGGGGGGAACTGAAGCTTTCTTT. V and J are TRBV6-5 and TRBJ1-1, with a weak D call TRBD1 (5 bases). Trimming took 0 bases from V and 5 from J, leaving 10 bases between them. This CDR3 region has 14 residues. In germline, CDR1 is MNHEY, CDR2 SVGAGI.

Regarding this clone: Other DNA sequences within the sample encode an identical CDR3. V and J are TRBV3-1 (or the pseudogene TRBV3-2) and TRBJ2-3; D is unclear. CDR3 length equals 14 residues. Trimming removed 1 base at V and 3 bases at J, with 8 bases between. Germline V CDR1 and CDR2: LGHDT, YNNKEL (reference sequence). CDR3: CASSQGPRTDTQYF. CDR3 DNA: TGTGCCAGCAGCCAAGGTCCTAGAACAGATACGCAGTATTTT.

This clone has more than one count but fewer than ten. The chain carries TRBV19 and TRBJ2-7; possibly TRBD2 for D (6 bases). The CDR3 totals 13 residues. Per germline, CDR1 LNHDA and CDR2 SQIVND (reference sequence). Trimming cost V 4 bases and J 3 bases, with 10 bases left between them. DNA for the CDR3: TGTGCCAGTAGTAGACCGGGAGACTACGAGCAGTACTTC. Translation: CASSRPGDYEQYF.

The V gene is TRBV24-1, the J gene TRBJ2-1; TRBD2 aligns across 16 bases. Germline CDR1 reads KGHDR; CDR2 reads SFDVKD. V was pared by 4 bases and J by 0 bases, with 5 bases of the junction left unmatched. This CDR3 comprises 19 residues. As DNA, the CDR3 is TGTGCCACCAGTGACCCGGGACTAGCGGGAGGGCACTCCTACAATGAGCAGTTCTTC. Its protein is CATSDPGLAGGHSYNEQFF.

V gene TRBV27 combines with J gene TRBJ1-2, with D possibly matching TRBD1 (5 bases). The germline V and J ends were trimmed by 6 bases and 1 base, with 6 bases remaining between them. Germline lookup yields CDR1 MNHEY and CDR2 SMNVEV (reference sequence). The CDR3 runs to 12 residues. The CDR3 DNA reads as TGTGCCAGCAGGACAGTTAACTATGGCTACACCTTC. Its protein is CASRTVNYGYTF.

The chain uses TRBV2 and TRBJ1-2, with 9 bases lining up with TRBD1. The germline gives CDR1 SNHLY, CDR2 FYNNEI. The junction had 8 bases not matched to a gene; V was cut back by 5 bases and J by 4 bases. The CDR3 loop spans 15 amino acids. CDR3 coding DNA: TGTGCCAGCAGTCCTCAACCGACAGGGGGCTATGGCTACACCTTC. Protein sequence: CASSPQPTGGYGYTF.

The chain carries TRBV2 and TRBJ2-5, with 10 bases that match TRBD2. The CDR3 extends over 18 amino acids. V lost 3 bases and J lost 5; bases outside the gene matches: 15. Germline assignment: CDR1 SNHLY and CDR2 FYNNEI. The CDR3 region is CASSDLRLAGVSGETQYF. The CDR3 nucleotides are TGTGCCAGCAGTGATCTGAGGCTAGCGGGAGTTAGCGGCGAGACCCAGTACTTC.

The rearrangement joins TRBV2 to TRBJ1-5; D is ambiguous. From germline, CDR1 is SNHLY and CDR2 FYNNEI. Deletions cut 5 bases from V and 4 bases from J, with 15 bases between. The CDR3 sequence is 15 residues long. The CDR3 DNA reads TGTGCCAGCAGTTCTCGGTGGGGAGGAAATCAGCCCCAGCATTTT. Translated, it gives CASSSRWGGNQPQHF.

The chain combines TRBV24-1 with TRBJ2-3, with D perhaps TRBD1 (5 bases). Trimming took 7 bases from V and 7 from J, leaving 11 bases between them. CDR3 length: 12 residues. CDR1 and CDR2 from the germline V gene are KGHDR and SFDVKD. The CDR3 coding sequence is TGTGCCACCAGGGACATATGGAATACGCAGTATTTT. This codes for CATRDIWNTQYF.

This CDR3 is CASSVTRTSGRPEQFF. The CDR3 DNA follows: TGTGCCAGCTCAGTTACGAGGACTAGCGGGAGACCGGAGCAGTTCTTC. The J gene is TRBJ2-1, the V gene TRBV18, with 13 nucleotides matching TRBD2. The CDR3 totals 16 residues. CDR1 is KGHSH, CDR2 LQKENI, per germline. V lost 5 bases to trimming and J lost 10 bases; unmatched junction nucleotides: 11.

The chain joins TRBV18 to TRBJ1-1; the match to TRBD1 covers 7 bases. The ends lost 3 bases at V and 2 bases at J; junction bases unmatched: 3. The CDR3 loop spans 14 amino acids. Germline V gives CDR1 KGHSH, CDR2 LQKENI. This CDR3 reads CASSPGQTNTEAFF. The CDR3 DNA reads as TGTGCCAGCTCACCGGGACAGACAAACACTGAAGCTTTCTTT.

CDR3 bases: TGTGCCACCAGTGATAGAAGCGGGGGACCATACAATGAGCAGTTCTTC. Its protein is CATSDRSGGPYNEQFF. The V gene is TRBV24-1, the J gene TRBJ2-1, with 8 nucleotides matching TRBD2. There are 16 residues in the CDR3. The J segment lost 4 bases and the V segment lost 3 bases, leaving 7 bases of the junction unmatched. CDR1 and CDR2 (germline): KGHDR, SFDVKD.

The CDR3 DNA is TGCAGCGTTCAGCTGACAGGGGTGACTGAAGCTTTCTTT. This sequence encodes CSVQLTGVTEAFF. The chain employs TRBV29-1 and TRBJ1-1, with 8 positions matching TRBD1. Germline V gene lookup returns CDR1 SQVTM and CDR2 ANQGSEA. The CDR3 runs 13 residues. V lost 5 bases to trimming and J lost 5 bases; unmatched junction nucleotides: 7. Based on the CDR3 plus reference TRBV29-1 and TRBJ1-1, the full variable domain is SAVISQKPSRDICQRGTSLTIQCQVDSQVTMMFWYRQQPGQSLTLIATANQGSEATYESGFVIDKFPISRPNLTFSTLTVSNMSPEDSSIYLCSVQLTGVTEAFFGQGTRLTVV.

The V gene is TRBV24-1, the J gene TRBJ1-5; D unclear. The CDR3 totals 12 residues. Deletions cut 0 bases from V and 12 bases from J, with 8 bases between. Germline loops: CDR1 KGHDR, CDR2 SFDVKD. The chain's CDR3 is CATSDLRGVQHF. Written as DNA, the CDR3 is TGTGCCACCAGTGATTTGCGCGGGGTCCAGCATTTT.